This TCR beta chain was documented in a study of PD-1 blockade in classical Hodgkin lymphoma. Clones were sequenced by immunoSEQ multiplex PCR, and TCRdb holds only the in-frame ones, with some missing. The data show 30,000 to 35,000 clones, with over 75% seen just once and roughly 0.24% held by the top ten. All patients relapsed after autologous stem cell transplantation, and brentuximab vedotin exposure varied. CD4+ T cells were purified from thawed PBMCs by magnetic negative selection. The clonotype comes from a human donor with classical Hodgkin lymphoma. Material: CD4+ T cells from blood, obtained at baseline.

The CDR3 is CATTGGQDYGYTF. The CDR3 DNA follows: TGTGCCACCACAGGGGGACAAGACTATGGCTACACCTTC. The chain uses TRBV25-1 and TRBJ1-2; 8 bases agree with TRBD1. CDR1 is MGHDK and CDR2 is SYGVNS in the germline V gene. The V and J ends lost 10 bases and 3 bases, in that order; junction bases with no gene match: 7. This CDR3 is built from 13 residues.